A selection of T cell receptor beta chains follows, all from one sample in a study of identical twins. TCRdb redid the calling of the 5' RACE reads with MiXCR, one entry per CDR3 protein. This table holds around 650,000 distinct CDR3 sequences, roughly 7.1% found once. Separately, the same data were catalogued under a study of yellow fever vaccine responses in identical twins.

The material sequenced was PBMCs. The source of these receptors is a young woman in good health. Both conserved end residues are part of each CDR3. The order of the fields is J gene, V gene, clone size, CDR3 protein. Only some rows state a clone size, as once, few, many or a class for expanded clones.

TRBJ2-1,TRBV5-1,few,CASSRTPADEQFF
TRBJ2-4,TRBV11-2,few,CASSSKDNFWAFDAKNIQYF
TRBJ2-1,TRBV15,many,CATSRGSGEYNEQFF
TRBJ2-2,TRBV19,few,CASRGTDRGNTGELFF
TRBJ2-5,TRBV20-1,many,CSAAGRKETQYF
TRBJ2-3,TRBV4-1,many,CASSQVGRERLSTDTQYF
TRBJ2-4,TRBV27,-,CACSLVTGPTRGIQYF
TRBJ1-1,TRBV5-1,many,CASSGSGGNTEAFF
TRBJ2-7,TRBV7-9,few,CASSLWGLGSEQYF
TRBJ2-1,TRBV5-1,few,CASTQMGSSYNEQFF
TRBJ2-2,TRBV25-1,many,CASSEYSGGSRTGELFF
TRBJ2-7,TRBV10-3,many,CAISEMPGGVGQYF
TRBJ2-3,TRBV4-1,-,CASSHPGQPSTDTQYF
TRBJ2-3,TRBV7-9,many,CASSQGTGTDTQYF
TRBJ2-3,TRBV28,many,CASSISGQGPDTQYF
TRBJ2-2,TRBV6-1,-,CASSRKTSLPGELFF
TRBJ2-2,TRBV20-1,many,CSAGASGNTGELFF
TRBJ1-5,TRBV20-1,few,CSARGGQGGNQPQHF
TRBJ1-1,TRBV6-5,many,CASSYEGGGTEAFF
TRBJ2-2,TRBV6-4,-,CASSVRQGETTELFF
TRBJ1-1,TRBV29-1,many,CSVWGAGAEAFF
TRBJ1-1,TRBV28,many,CASKWRGQGTEAFF
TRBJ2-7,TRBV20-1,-,CSARGTGDVYEQYF
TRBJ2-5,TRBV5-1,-,CASSPSGSETQYF
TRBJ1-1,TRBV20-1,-,CSARVRNLGAEAFF
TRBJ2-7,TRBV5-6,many,CASSEHPRSGRGRREQYF
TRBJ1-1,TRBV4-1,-,CASSQQRQNTEAFF
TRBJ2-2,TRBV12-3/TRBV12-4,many,CASSLTGANTGELFF
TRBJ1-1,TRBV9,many,CASSVEGVQNTEAFF
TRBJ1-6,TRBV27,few,CASSSGPWGYNSPLHF
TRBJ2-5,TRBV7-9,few,CASSIQGLQETQYF
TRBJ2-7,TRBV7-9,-,CASSAAGRVGEQYF
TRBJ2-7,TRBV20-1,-,CSLTQSGRFEQYF
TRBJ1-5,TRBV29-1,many,CSVGPGFDQPQHF
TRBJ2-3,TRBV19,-,CASSPGTPADTQYF
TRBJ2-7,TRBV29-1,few,CSVGDPYEQYF
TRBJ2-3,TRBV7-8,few,CASSLAVLAESTDTQYF
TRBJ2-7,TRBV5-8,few,CASSLVGTASYEQYF
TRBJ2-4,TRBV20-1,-,CSARDGGMGLNIQYF
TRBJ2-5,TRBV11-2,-,CASSSTHQETQYF
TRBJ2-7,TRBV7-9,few,CASSATGGGPYEQYF
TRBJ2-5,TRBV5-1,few,CASSFLTVETQYF
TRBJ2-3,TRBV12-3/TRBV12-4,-,CASSRGGLFTDTQYF
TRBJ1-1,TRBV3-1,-,CASSQELRGGTEAFF
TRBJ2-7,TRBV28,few,CASTLGLAGIYEQYF
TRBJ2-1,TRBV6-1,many,CASSTASGGTYNEQFF
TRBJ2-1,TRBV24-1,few,CATSAVNEQFF
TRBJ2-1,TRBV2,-,CASRTRLGQFF
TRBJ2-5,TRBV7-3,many,CASSLLPSSGSERETQYF
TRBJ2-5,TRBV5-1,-,CASSLRPFGETQYF
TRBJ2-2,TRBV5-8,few,CASGNPGLTTGELFF
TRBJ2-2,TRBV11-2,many,CASSLGSGPNTGELFF
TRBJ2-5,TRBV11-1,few,CASSLDTDQETQYF